This TCR beta chain appears in the sequencing data of a study of shared clonotypes between healthy human individuals. Points on this clone: The antigen remains undetermined.

Germline trimming cut 7 bases from V and 11 bases from J; bases unmatched to any gene: 7. Germline V lookup: CDR1 LNHDA, CDR2 SQIVND (reference sequence). CDR3 length: 12 amino acids. Study-level results: Among the subsets, naive ones generally showed larger estimated richness than memory ones.

Deep was the level at which the assay was run. Genomic DNA from each subset was divided evenly over several immunoSEQ plates. Libraries were prepared by immunoSEQ multiplex PCR; TCRdb keeps only in-frame clonotypes and omits some of them. The profile shows some 2,100,000 clones, approximately 94% of them singletons. Positively selected for CCR7, the CD45RO-negative cells used as naive CD8 cells excluded terminally differentiated effector memory CD45RA+ cells. Sample: naive CD8+ T cells from PBMCs. The receptor was derived from a man in his late teens or twenties in good health. Some clones in this sample may be carry-over from other donors' samples. The V call is TRBV19, the J call TRBJ1-5; 8 bases align to TRBD1. CDR3 in amino acids: CASTGRDRSQHF. CDR3 DNA sequence: TGTGCCAGTACTGGGAGGGACAGGTCCCAGCATTTT.